Listed below are T cell receptor beta chains from one sample, sequenced in a study of shared clonotypes between healthy human individuals. TCRdb's table, derived via immunoSEQ multiplex PCR, lists solely in-frame clones and lacks some. The sample holds around 1.5 million clones; nearly 99% are singletons and the top ten take about 0.45%. Sequencing was carried out using naive CD4+ T cells sorted from blood. Every receptor here comes from a man between 25 and 39 years old in good health. The CDR3 runs from the conserved cysteine through the conserved F or W. The D gene is left open where the match is weak. Size is stated for part of the rows, as once, few or many counts, or as a class when the clone is expanded.

V gene	D gene	CDR3 length	J gene	clone size	CDR3 protein	CDR3 DNA
TRBV19	NA	17	TRBJ2-6	NA	CASSMTVPGTGANVLTF	TGTGCCAGTAGTATGACGGTCCCGGGAACCGGGGCCAACGTCCTGACTTTC
TRBV7-9	NA	17	TRBJ2-3	NA	CASSLPKGGVRTDTQYF	TGTGCCAGCAGCTTACCAAAAGGAGGGGTCCGCACAGATACGCAGTATTTT
TRBV5-1	NA	14	TRBJ2-7	NA	CASSLAGTDLKQYF	TGCGCCAGCAGCTTGGCCGGGACGGACCTCAAGCAGTACTTC
TRBV7-3	NA	14	TRBJ2-2	NA	CASSSHTRSGELFF	TGTGCCAGCAGCTCACATACTAGATCCGGGGAGCTGTTTTTT
TRBV15	NA	17	TRBJ1-5	NA	CATSRDVVGGQPQPQHF	TGTGCCACCAGCAGAGATGTCGTCGGGGGCCAGCCGCAGCCCCAGCATTTT
TRBV10-3	NA	14	TRBJ1-4	NA	CAISEGQVNEKLFF	TGTGCCATCAGTGAGGGACAAGTTAATGAAAAACTGTTTTTT
TRBV15	TRBD2	16	TRBJ2-1	NA	CATSSVYGRAGNEQFF	TGTGCCACCAGCAGCGTGTACGGGAGGGCTGGAAATGAGCAGTTCTTC
TRBV9	TRBD1	14	TRBJ2-7	NA	CASGRGQDNYEQYF	TGTGCCAGCGGACGAGGACAGGATAACTACGAGCAGTACTTC
TRBV6-1	TRBD1	15	TRBJ2-2	NA	CASRDDRAWSGELFF	TGTGCCAGCAGGGACGACAGGGCGTGGAGCGGGGAGCTGTTTTTT
TRBV19	NA	16	TRBJ1-2	NA	CASSTISGALGYGYTF	TGTGCCAGTAGTACGATCTCAGGGGCTTTAGGGTATGGCTACACCTTC
TRBV12-5	TRBD1	12	TRBJ2-3	NA	CASGLGTGPQYF	TGTGCTAGTGGTTTGGGGACAGGGCCGCAGTATTTT
TRBV7-9	NA	15	TRBJ2-1	NA	CASSSAGTPYNEQFF	TGTGCCAGCAGCTCTGCCGGGACTCCGTACAATGAGCAGTTCTTC
TRBV19	TRBD2	15	TRBJ2-5	NA	CASSSSGGTLATQYF	TGTGCCAGTAGTTCTAGCGGGGGAACGCTGGCGACCCAGTACTTC
TRBV6-5	TRBD1	14	TRBJ2-2	NA	CASKGVGGSGELFF	TGTGCCAGCAAGGGTGTAGGGGGCTCCGGGGAGCTGTTTTTT
TRBV5-1	TRBD1	14	TRBJ1-4	NA	CASSLGQPNEKLFF	TGCGCCAGCAGCCTGGGACAGCCAAATGAAAAACTGTTTTTT
TRBV29-1	NA	15	TRBJ2-3	NA	CSVQGLTFGPDTQYF	TGCAGCGTCCAGGGTCTTACTTTTGGTCCAGATACGCAGTATTTT
TRBV5-4	TRBD1	14	TRBJ2-1	NA	CASSLRGLVNEQFF	TGTGCCAGCAGCTTGAGGGGGCTGGTAAATGAGCAGTTCTTC
TRBV5-4	NA	14	TRBJ1-4	NA	CASSSETTNEKLFF	TGTGCCAGCAGCTCAGAGACAACTAATGAAAAACTGTTTTTT
TRBV7-9	NA	15	TRBJ2-7	once	CASSKIQTASNEQYF	TGTGCCAGCAGCAAAATCCAGACAGCCTCGAACGAGCAGTACTTC
TRBV6-1	TRBD1	13	TRBJ1-2	NA	CASSDRDRVGYTF	TGTGCCAGCAGTGACCGGGACAGGGTCGGCTACACCTTC
TRBV27	NA	14	TRBJ1-1	NA	CASSFKGGNTEAFF	TGTGCCAGCAGTTTCAAGGGTGGGAACACTGAAGCTTTCTTT
TRBV29-1	NA	16	TRBJ2-2	NA	CSVEAGPPGYTGELFF	TGCAGCGTTGAAGCTGGGCCCCCGGGCTACACCGGGGAGCTGTTTTTT
TRBV10-1	NA	13	TRBJ1-1	NA	CASSESLGTEAFF	TGCGCCAGCAGTGAGTCGCTGGGGACCGAAGCTTTCTTT
TRBV9	TRBD2	16	TRBJ2-1	NA	CASSVEIRGRGDEQFF	TGTGCCAGCAGCGTAGAGATACGCGGGAGGGGGGATGAGCAGTTCTTC
TRBV18	TRBD1	15	TRBJ2-7	NA	CASSSGQGSSYEQYF	TGTGCCAGCTCATCGGGACAGGGGTCCTCCTACGAGCAGTACTTC
TRBV23-1	TRBD1	19	TRBJ1-2	NA	CASSLIPAGGGRKTHGYTF	TGCGCCAGCAGTCTAATTCCGGCAGGGGGCGGCCGGAAAACCCATGGCTACACCTTC
TRBV19	TRBD1	15	TRBJ2-4	once	CASSRQGVTKNIQYF	TGTGCCAGTAGTAGGCAGGGGGTGACCAAAAACATTCAGTACTTC
TRBV27	NA	11	TRBJ2-1	NA	CASSPLDEQFF	TGTGCCAGCTCTCCTCTAGATGAGCAGTTCTTC
TRBV5-8	NA	15	TRBJ2-2	NA	CASSSGPTPTGELFF	TGTGCCAGCAGCTCGGGACCTACCCCCACCGGGGAGCTGTTTTTT
TRBV4-2	NA	21	TRBJ2-7	NA	CASSPGFRRVPGSGSPYEQYF	TGTGCCAGCAGCCCCGGGTTCCGTAGAGTCCCCGGATCGGGCAGCCCCTACGAGCAGTACTTC
TRBV11-2	NA	17	TRBJ2-1	once	CASSFRGRISSYNEQFF	TGTGCCAGCAGCTTTAGGGGGAGGATAAGCTCCTACAATGAGCAGTTCTTC
TRBV9	NA	14	TRBJ1-4	NA	CASSAPGSHGKLFF	TGTGCCAGCAGCGCCCCCGGATCCCACGGAAAACTGTTTTTT